These T cell receptor beta chains were read from a single sample in a study of response to subunit inactivated influenza vaccine. TCRdb independently ran MiXCR on the RT-PCR reads; one entry per CDR3 protein. This table has some 800,000 distinct CDR3 sequences, about 20% appearing once. The starting material was PBMCs from blood, obtained around 5 days after vaccination. These TCRs come from a man in his fifties who received an inactivated influenza vaccine. Each CDR3 is given with its conserved first and last residue. Fields, in order: V gene, clone size, J gene, D gene, CDR3 protein, CDR3 DNA. D genes are given only for firm matches. Some rows have no size entry. The others give once, few or many, or a class for an expanded clone.

v_call: TRBV12-3/TRBV12-4; clone_size: few; j_call: TRBJ2-1; d_call: TRBD2; cdr3_aa: CASKGLGTSGSYNEQFF; cdr3_nt: TGTGCCAGCAAAGGACTCGGGACTAGCGGTTCCTACAATGAGCAGTTCTTC
v_call: TRBV6-1; clone_size: -; j_call: TRBJ2-3; d_call: -; cdr3_aa: CASSDQGREKYDTQYF; cdr3_nt: TGTGCCAGCAGTGACCAGGGGCGGGAGAAGTACGATACGCAGTATTTT
v_call: TRBV5-1; clone_size: -; j_call: TRBJ1-2; d_call: TRBD1; cdr3_aa: CASRPTGAYGYTF; cdr3_nt: TGCGCCAGCAGACCGACAGGGGCCTATGGCTACACCTTC
v_call: TRBV18; clone_size: few; j_call: TRBJ2-7; d_call: -; cdr3_aa: CASSPGVRGADEQYF; cdr3_nt: TGTGCCAGCTCACCTGGTGTTCGGGGGGCGGACGAGCAGTACTTC
v_call: TRBV7-2; clone_size: -; j_call: TRBJ2-7; d_call: TRBD2; cdr3_aa: CASSRGPGTSGYEQYF; cdr3_nt: TGTGCCAGCAGCCGAGGTCCCGGGACTAGCGGTTACGAGCAGTACTTC
v_call: TRBV5-1; clone_size: few; j_call: TRBJ2-3; d_call: -; cdr3_aa: CASSLGTPRDTQYF; cdr3_nt: TGCGCCAGCAGCTTGGGGACTCCACGGGATACGCAGTATTTT
v_call: TRBV4-1; clone_size: -; j_call: TRBJ1-3; d_call: -; cdr3_aa: CASSQEGSHTIYF; cdr3_nt: TGCGCCAGCAGCCAAGAGGGGAGTCACACCATATATTTT
v_call: TRBV20-1; clone_size: -; j_call: TRBJ1-2; d_call: -; cdr3_aa: CSERTATYGYTF; cdr3_nt: TGCAGTGAAAGGACCGCAACCTATGGCTACACCTTC
v_call: TRBV28; clone_size: -; j_call: TRBJ2-1; d_call: -; cdr3_aa: CASSFVGPGDEQFF; cdr3_nt: TGTGCCAGCAGTTTTGTGGGGCCGGGGGATGAGCAGTTCTTC
v_call: TRBV9; clone_size: -; j_call: TRBJ2-1; d_call: -; cdr3_aa: CASSVGWGRSDEQFF; cdr3_nt: TGTGCCAGCAGCGTAGGATGGGGGAGGTCGGATGAGCAGTTCTTC
v_call: TRBV28; clone_size: few; j_call: TRBJ1-1; d_call: -; cdr3_aa: CASSLIPGSGLAEAFF; cdr3_nt: TGTGCCAGCAGTTTAATACCAGGGAGCGGGTTAGCTGAAGCTTTCTTT
v_call: TRBV4-2; clone_size: -; j_call: TRBJ2-3; d_call: TRBD1; cdr3_aa: CASSYGRQGATQYF; cdr3_nt: TGTGCCAGCAGCTACGGAAGACAGGGGGCGACGCAGTATTTT
v_call: TRBV4-3; clone_size: -; j_call: TRBJ2-2; d_call: TRBD2; cdr3_aa: CASSQETSGRWANTGELFF; cdr3_nt: TGCGCCAGCAGCCAAGAAACTAGCGGGAGGTGGGCGAACACCGGGGAGCTGTTTTTT
v_call: TRBV10-1; clone_size: many; j_call: TRBJ2-5; d_call: -; cdr3_aa: CASSESTRGTNQETQYF; cdr3_nt: TGCGCCAGCAGTGAGTCGACTCGCGGGACAAACCAAGAGACCCAGTACTTC
v_call: TRBV5-6; clone_size: -; j_call: TRBJ2-7; d_call: TRBD1; cdr3_aa: CASSRRDRNTYEQYF; cdr3_nt: TGTGCCAGCAGCCGTAGGGACAGAAATACCTACGAGCAGTACTTC
v_call: TRBV7-9; clone_size: -; j_call: TRBJ2-3; d_call: -; cdr3_aa: CASTGADTQYF; cdr3_nt: TGTGCCAGCACCGGAGCAGATACGCAGTATTTT
v_call: TRBV3-1; clone_size: -; j_call: TRBJ2-7; d_call: -; cdr3_aa: CASSQTGVSYEQYF; cdr3_nt: TGTGCCAGCAGCCAAACGGGCGTCTCCTACGAGCAGTACTTC
v_call: TRBV7-2; clone_size: -; j_call: TRBJ1-4; d_call: -; cdr3_aa: CASSLGGPSSEKLFF; cdr3_nt: TGTGCCAGCAGCTTAGGGGGACCGTCCTCCGAAAAACTGTTTTTT
v_call: TRBV5-1; clone_size: once; j_call: TRBJ2-1; d_call: -; cdr3_aa: CASSFDDPGNEQFF; cdr3_nt: TGCGCCAGCAGCTTTGATGATCCGGGAAATGAGCAGTTCTTC
v_call: TRBV12-3/TRBV12-4; clone_size: few; j_call: TRBJ1-5; d_call: -; cdr3_aa: CASSSMGGNQPQHF; cdr3_nt: TGTGCCAGCAGTTCCATGGGCGGAAATCAGCCCCAGCATTTT
v_call: TRBV15; clone_size: -; j_call: TRBJ2-7; d_call: TRBD2; cdr3_aa: CATSRDRASGPLQYF; cdr3_nt: TGTGCCACCAGCAGAGATCGGGCTAGCGGACCCCTTCAGTACTTC
v_call: TRBV6-2/TRBV6-3; clone_size: few; j_call: TRBJ2-3; d_call: TRBD2; cdr3_aa: CASRLIAGGSTDTQYF; cdr3_nt: TGTGCCAGCAGGCTTATAGCGGGAGGAAGCACAGATACGCAGTATTTT
v_call: TRBV7-2; clone_size: many; j_call: TRBJ2-2; d_call: -; cdr3_aa: CASSLAGGNGELFF; cdr3_nt: TGTGCCAGCAGCTTAGCGGGGGGAAACGGGGAGCTGTTTTTT
v_call: TRBV2; clone_size: few; j_call: TRBJ2-3; d_call: TRBD2; cdr3_aa: CASSPRTSGLADTQYF; cdr3_nt: TGTGCCAGCAGTCCTAGGACTAGCGGGTTGGCAGATACGCAGTATTTT
v_call: TRBV24-1; clone_size: -; j_call: TRBJ2-5; d_call: -; cdr3_aa: CATSDSGEETQYF; cdr3_nt: TGTGCCACCAGTGATTCAGGGGAGGAGACCCAGTACTTC
v_call: TRBV6-5; clone_size: few; j_call: TRBJ2-3; d_call: TRBD1; cdr3_aa: CASSYSGERDRGYTDTQYF; cdr3_nt: TGTGCCAGCAGTTACTCGGGCGAACGGGACAGGGGTTACACAGATACGCAGTATTTT
v_call: TRBV5-6; clone_size: -; j_call: TRBJ2-3; d_call: TRBD1; cdr3_aa: CASRPTGVADTQYF; cdr3_nt: TGTGCCAGCAGACCCACAGGGGTTGCAGATACGCAGTATTTT
v_call: TRBV7-2; clone_size: -; j_call: TRBJ2-6; d_call: -; cdr3_aa: CASSLRGASGANVLTF; cdr3_nt: TGTGCCAGCAGCTTAAGGGGGGCCTCTGGGGCCAACGTCCTGACTTTC
v_call: TRBV10-3; clone_size: few; j_call: TRBJ2-1; d_call: -; cdr3_aa: CAISEGKGGSNEQFF; cdr3_nt: TGTGCCATCAGTGAAGGAAAGGGGGGAAGCAATGAGCAGTTCTTC
v_call: TRBV10-3; clone_size: many; j_call: TRBJ2-2; d_call: TRBD2; cdr3_aa: CAIRRGSDTGELFF; cdr3_nt: TGTGCCATCAGACGCGGGAGCGACACCGGGGAGCTGTTTTTT
v_call: TRBV10-3; clone_size: -; j_call: TRBJ2-2; d_call: TRBD1; cdr3_aa: CAIGQGSADTGELFF; cdr3_nt: TGTGCCATCGGACAGGGGTCAGCCGACACCGGGGAGCTGTTTTTT
v_call: TRBV20-1; clone_size: -; j_call: TRBJ2-1; d_call: TRBD1; cdr3_aa: CSAPGTGGNEQFF; cdr3_nt: TGCAGTGCGCCCGGGACAGGGGGCAATGAGCAGTTCTTC
v_call: TRBV7-2; clone_size: few; j_call: TRBJ2-5; d_call: -; cdr3_aa: CASTPTVDQETQYF; cdr3_nt: TGTGCCAGCACCCCGACAGTGGACCAAGAGACCCAGTACTTC
v_call: TRBV7-8; clone_size: -; j_call: TRBJ1-6; d_call: -; cdr3_aa: CASSLRMGNSPLHF; cdr3_nt: TGTGCCAGCAGCTTACGGATGGGAAATTCACCCCTCCACTTT
v_call: TRBV7-2; clone_size: few; j_call: TRBJ2-1; d_call: TRBD2; cdr3_aa: CASSLTSGTRYNEQFF; cdr3_nt: TGTGCCAGCAGCTTGACTAGCGGGACCAGATACAATGAGCAGTTCTTC
v_call: TRBV20-1; clone_size: -; j_call: TRBJ2-3; d_call: TRBD2; cdr3_aa: CSASGGGPTDTQYF; cdr3_nt: TGCAGTGCTAGCGGCGGGGGACCCACAGATACGCAGTATTTT
v_call: TRBV20-1; clone_size: -; j_call: TRBJ2-1; d_call: -; cdr3_aa: CSARSPGNEQFF; cdr3_nt: TGCAGTGCTAGAAGTCCGGGGAATGAGCAGTTCTTC
v_call: TRBV15; clone_size: many; j_call: TRBJ2-5; d_call: TRBD1; cdr3_aa: CATSVQGYQETQYF; cdr3_nt: TGTGCCACCAGCGTACAGGGGTACCAAGAGACCCAGTACTTC
v_call: TRBV11-3; clone_size: few; j_call: TRBJ2-1; d_call: TRBD2; cdr3_aa: CASSLGSGTKNEQFF; cdr3_nt: TGTGCCAGCAGCTTAGGTAGCGGGACGAAGAATGAGCAGTTCTTC
v_call: TRBV29-1; clone_size: -; j_call: TRBJ2-5; d_call: TRBD2; cdr3_aa: CSVGASGSRETQHF; cdr3_nt: TGCAGCGTTGGGGCTAGCGGGAGTCGGGAGACCCAGCACTTC
v_call: TRBV28; clone_size: -; j_call: TRBJ2-7; d_call: TRBD1; cdr3_aa: CAVLGTGRMGEQYF; cdr3_nt: TGTGCCGTCCTGGGGACAGGGAGGATGGGCGAGCAGTACTTC